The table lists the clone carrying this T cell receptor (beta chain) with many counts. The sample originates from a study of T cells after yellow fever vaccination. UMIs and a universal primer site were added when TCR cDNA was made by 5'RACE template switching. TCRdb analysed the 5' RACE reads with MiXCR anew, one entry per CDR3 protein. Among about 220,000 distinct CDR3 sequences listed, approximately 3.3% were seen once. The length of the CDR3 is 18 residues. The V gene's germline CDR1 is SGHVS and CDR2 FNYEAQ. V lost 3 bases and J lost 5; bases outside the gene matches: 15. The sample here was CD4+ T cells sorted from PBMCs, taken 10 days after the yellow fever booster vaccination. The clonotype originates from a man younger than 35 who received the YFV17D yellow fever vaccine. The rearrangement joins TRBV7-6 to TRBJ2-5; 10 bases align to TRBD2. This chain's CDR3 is CASSFSGGHDMLRETQYF. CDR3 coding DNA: TGTGCCAGCAGCTTTAGCGGGGGGCATGACATGCTGCGGGAGACCCAGTACTTC.